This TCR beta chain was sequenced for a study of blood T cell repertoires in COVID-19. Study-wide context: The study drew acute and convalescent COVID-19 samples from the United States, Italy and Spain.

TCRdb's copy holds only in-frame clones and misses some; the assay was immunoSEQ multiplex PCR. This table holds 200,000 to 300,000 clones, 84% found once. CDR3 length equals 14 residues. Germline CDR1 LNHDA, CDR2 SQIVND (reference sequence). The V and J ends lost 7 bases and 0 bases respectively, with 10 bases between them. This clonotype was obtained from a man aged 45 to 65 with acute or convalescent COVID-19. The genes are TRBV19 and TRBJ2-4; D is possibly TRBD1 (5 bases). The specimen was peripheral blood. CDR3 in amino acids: CASKSTGAKNIQYF. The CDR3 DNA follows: TGTGCCAGTAAATCTACAGGAGCCAAAAACATTCAGTACTTC.